This T cell receptor beta chain appears in the sequencing data of a study of cytomegalovirus exposure and HLA in healthy donors. A word on this clone: At one end, the junction sequence differs from germline, possibly due to a read error.

Both 60 Vbeta primers and 13 Jbeta primers went into the PCR. Libraries were prepared by immunoSEQ multiplex PCR; TCRdb keeps only in-frame clonotypes and omits some of them. This table has approximately 150,000 clones, less than 90% appearing once. Germline CDR1 is SEHNR and CDR2 is FQNEAQ (reference sequence). The CDR3 contains 12 residues. The origin of this receptor is a boy younger than 10 in good health and CMV-seronegative. Material for sequencing was PBMCs. The chain joins TRBV7-9 to TRBJ2-7, with 7 positions matching TRBD1. Written as DNA, the CDR3 is TGTTCCAGCAGCTCGACAGGGTACGAGCAGTACTTC. The encoded protein is CSSSSTGYEQYF.